This T cell receptor (beta chain) originates from a study of shared clonotypes between healthy human individuals. Division of CD4+ cells produced a CD45RA+ naive subset and a CD45RA-negative memory subset. V was cut by 0 bases and J by 2 bases, with 5 bases left in between. The CDR3 loop spans 13 amino acids. Germline assignment: CDR1 SGHDT and CDR2 YYEEEE. As regards this clone: The antigen is undetermined.

The study's findings and limits: Larger richness was generally estimated for naive than memory subsets.

The run depth of the assay was deep. Sorted-subset replicate PCRs used about 200 ng DNA, 30,000 or so T cell genomes. This table comes from immunoSEQ multiplex PCR, and its TCRdb copy is limited to in-frame clones, with some not included. The sample lists over 950,000 clones, 60% to 80% seen once, with almost 0.9% in the top ten. Specimen: memory CD4+ T cells from PBMCs. Subset noted: CD45RA-negative fraction. V and J are TRBV5-6 and TRBJ1-2; the D is unclear. The TCR was taken from a man between 18 and 29 years old in good health. Some clones in this sample may be carry-over from other donors' samples. The CDR3 nucleotides are TGTGCCAGCAGCTTGGACCAAAACTATGGCTACACCTTC. It is translated as CASSLDQNYGYTF.